In its sample, the clone carrying this T cell receptor beta chain was seen many times. What it recognizes is unknown. The sample originates from a study of T cells in Graves' hyperthyroidism and ophthalmopathy. RNA transcripts yielded amplified TCR beta CDR3 regions. With the HTBI primer set, the TCR CDR3 went through a first round of RT-PCR. TCRdb re-derived calls from the multiplex PCR reads in MiXCR, one entry per CDR3 protein. The table has 300,000 to 400,000 distinct CDR3 sequences, roughly 21% seen once. Those with hyperthyroidism were 18 to 65 years old, newly diagnosed, and ill for under 2 months. Thyroid ultrasound, orbital computed tomography, clinical symptoms, and serum thyroxine and TRAb underpinned diagnoses. The authors took PBMCs from 10 ml fresh peripheral blood. Study-wide results and caveats: Researchers found most expanded thyroid clonotypes above 0.001 in blood as well.

V shed 2 bases and J shed 6 bases, with 10 bases lying between them. The CDR3 is made up of 13 amino acids. The germline CDR1 and CDR2 sequences are LNHNV and YYDKDF (reference sequence). The TCR comes from a woman aged 50 to 60 with Graves' hyperthyroidism. This rearrangement joins TRBV15 to TRBJ1-2; possible D gene TRBD1, 6 bases. The sequencing input was blood. DNA for the CDR3: TGTGCCACCAGCAGAAACCCAGGGGATGGCTACACCTTC. Translation: CATSRNPGDGYTF.